Listed below are T cell receptor beta chains from one sample, sequenced in a study of blood T cell repertoires in COVID-19. TCRdb keeps only in-frame clones here, not all; method: immunoSEQ multiplex PCR. The top ten hold under 3% of the sample, which has about 210,000 clones, around four fifths seen once. Sequenced material: peripheral blood. All receptors derive from a middle-aged man with active or convalescent COVID-19. Both conserved end residues are part of each CDR3. A D gene is named only where the DNA matches it firmly. Size is stated for part of the rows, as once, few or many counts, or as a class when the clone is expanded.

D | J | V | size | DNA | CDR3
- | TRBJ2-1 | TRBV5-6 | - | TGTGCCAGCAGCTTGGTAGAAATCATCTACAATGAGCAGTTCTTC | CASSLVEIIYNEQFF
- | TRBJ1-1 | TRBV19 | - | TGTGCCAGTAGTAATCCGGGGAACACTGAAGCTTTCTTT | CASSNPGNTEAFF
TRBD2 | TRBJ2-7 | TRBV7-8 | few | TGTGCCAGCAGCTTAGGGCTAGCGGGGACCGGCGAGCAGTACTTC | CASSLGLAGTGEQYF
- | TRBJ1-1 | TRBV20-1 | - | TGCAGTGCTAGTGAAGGGGCGCTAGGCACTGAAGCTTTCTTT | CSASEGALGTEAFF
- | TRBJ2-3 | TRBV28 | - | TGTGCCAGCAGTTTAGTCCGGGATACGCAGTATTTT | CASSLVRDTQYF
- | TRBJ1-2 | TRBV28 | - | TGTGCCAGCAGTTTAAATAGCGGCTACACCTTC | CASSLNSGYTF
- | TRBJ2-3 | TRBV28 | - | TGTGCCAGCAGTTCCAGCGGTCGCCCAGATACGCAGTATTTT | CASSSSGRPDTQYF
TRBD1 | TRBJ1-4 | TRBV6-6 | - | TGTGCCAGCACCCTAGGGCAGGGGGGTGAAAAACTGTTTTTT | CASTLGQGGEKLFF
TRBD1 | TRBJ2-3 | TRBV19 | - | TGTGCCAGTAGTCGCCCTCGGGACAGGGGAAGAGATACGCAGTATTTT | CASSRPRDRGRDTQYF
- | TRBJ1-2 | TRBV28 | - | TGTGCCAGCAGCCAACCCGGCCCCCAGCTCGGGAGCACCTTC | CASSQPGPQLGSTF
TRBD1 | TRBJ1-2 | TRBV27 | - | TGTGCCAGCAGTTCCCGGGGGACAGGGGATAGTAGCGGCTATGGCTACACCTTC | CASSSRGTGDSSGYGYTF
TRBD1 | TRBJ2-1 | TRBV5-1 | once | TGCGCCAGCAGCTCGGGGACAGGGATAAATGAGCAGTTCTTC | CASSSGTGINEQFF
- | TRBJ2-6 | TRBV12-5 | - | TGTGCTAGCGGGAGTTCGGGGGCCAACGTCCTGACTTTC | CASGSSGANVLTF
- | TRBJ2-7 | TRBV18 | - | TGTGCCAGCTCACCACCGAACAGGCCCTACGAGCAGTACTTC | CASSPPNRPYEQYF
TRBD1 | TRBJ1-6 | TRBV3-1/TRBV3-2 | once | TGTGCCAGCAGCCAAGAACTTGACAGGGGGTCCTATAATTCACCCCTCCACTTT | CASSQELDRGSYNSPLHF
TRBD1 | TRBJ2-7 | TRBV4-1 | - | TGCGCCAGCAGCCAAGACAGGACAGGTCATCCCTACGAGCAGTACTTC | CASSQDRTGHPYEQYF
TRBD2 | TRBJ2-2 | TRBV7-9 | - | TGTGCCAGCAGCCCCCGGTGGGCGGGAGCCAACACCGGGGAGCTGTTTTTT | CASSPRWAGANTGELFF
- | TRBJ1-5 | TRBV5-1 | - | TGCGCCAGCAGCCGGGATAGCAATCAGCCCCAGCATTTT | CASSRDSNQPQHF
- | TRBJ2-7 | TRBV11-3 | - | TGTGCCAGCAGCTTCGGCAGGGGCTACGAGCAGTACTTC | CASSFGRGYEQYF
TRBD1 | TRBJ2-3 | TRBV2 | once | TGTGCCAGGGGGACAGGAGGGGGATCCGATACGCAGTATTTT | CARGTGGGSDTQYF
TRBD2 | TRBJ2-7 | TRBV12-5 | - | TGTGCTAGTGGTTTGGGTAGAGCGGGGGGCCTTAGCTCCTACGAGCAGTACTTC | CASGLGRAGGLSSYEQYF
- | TRBJ1-5 | TRBV29-1 | - | TGCAGCGTTGGGGGGCCTCAGGGTCAGCCCCAGCATTTT | CSVGGPQGQPQHF
TRBD1 | TRBJ2-7 | TRBV12-3/TRBV12-4 | - | TGTGCCAGCCTCAGGGACAGGGGGTTCGAGCAGTACTTC | CASLRDRGFEQYF
- | TRBJ2-7 | TRBV6-5 | - | TGTGCCAGCAGTTACGGGGCGGTCACCTACGAGCAGTACTTC | CASSYGAVTYEQYF
- | TRBJ2-1 | TRBV28 | - | TGTGCCAGCAGTCTAGCTACGGGCAGGGGCTATGAGCAGTTCTTC | CASSLATGRGYEQFF
- | TRBJ2-2 | TRBV4-2 | - | TGTGCCAGCAGCCAAGATAAGGGACTCCCCCCGGAGGGGGAGCTGTTTTTT | CASSQDKGLPPEGELFF
TRBD2 | TRBJ2-5 | TRBV4-2 | - | TGTGCCAGCAGCCACGGCCTTGGCGGGGAGGGTAACCAAGAGACCCAGTACTTC | CASSHGLGGEGNQETQYF
- | TRBJ2-5 | TRBV25-1 | - | TGTGCCAGCAGTGGAGTCCCAGAGACCCAGTACTTC | CASSGVPETQYF
- | TRBJ2-1 | TRBV10-3 | - | TGTGCCATCACCCCACATCCGGGAGACAATGAGCAGTTCTTC | CAITPHPGDNEQFF
TRBD1 | TRBJ2-7 | TRBV6-5 | many | TGTGCCAGCAGTACCGGGACAGGGCCCTACGAGCAGTACTTC | CASSTGTGPYEQYF
TRBD1 | TRBJ1-2 | TRBV3-1/TRBV3-2 | - | TGTGCCAGCAGCCCCTCCGGGACAGGGGCTAACTATGGCTACACCTTC | CASSPSGTGANYGYTF
- | TRBJ1-2 | TRBV11-2 | few | TGTGCCAGCAGCTTAGCCAGGTTCTATGGCTACACCTTC | CASSLARFYGYTF
- | TRBJ2-1 | TRBV11-3 | once | TGTGCCAGCAGCTTGTCGAGCTCCTACAATGAGCAGTTCTTC | CASSLSSSYNEQFF
TRBD1 | TRBJ2-7 | TRBV29-1 | - | TGCAGCGTCGGGACAGGGGGATTCTACGAGCAGTACTTC | CSVGTGGFYEQYF
TRBD1 | TRBJ1-5 | TRBV2 | - | TGTGCCAGCAGTGGACAGGGGGGTGGACAGCCCCAGCATTTT | CASSGQGGGQPQHF
TRBD1 | TRBJ2-2 | TRBV19 | - | TGTGCCAGTAGTGGGACAGGGGGCCATGACACCGGGGAGCTGTTTTTT | CASSGTGGHDTGELFF
- | TRBJ1-2 | TRBV3-1/TRBV3-2 | - | TGTGCCAGCAGCCCGATTGGGACTGGTGGCTACACCTTC | CASSPIGTGGYTF
- | TRBJ2-5 | TRBV5-5 | - | TGTGCCAGCAGCTTGGTAGCAGAAGAGACCCAGTACTTC | CASSLVAEETQYF
- | TRBJ2-7 | TRBV5-4 | - | TGTGCCAGCACCGCGCTTGGGGGCGGCGACGAGCAGTACTTC | CASTALGGGDEQYF
TRBD1 | TRBJ1-2 | TRBV11-2 | - | TGTGCCAGCAGCTTGACCGGGACAGTGATCTATGGCTACACCTTC | CASSLTGTVIYGYTF
TRBD2 | TRBJ2-1 | TRBV18 | - | TGTGCCAGCTCATCCCTAGCGGGAGGCGACAATGAGCAGTTCTTC | CASSSLAGGDNEQFF
- | TRBJ2-1 | TRBV6-6 | - | TGTGCCAGCAGTCTCCATTTAGCCGGGACTCCGGCGGATGAGCAGTTCTTC | CASSLHLAGTPADEQFF
TRBD1 | TRBJ1-2 | TRBV24-1 | - | TGTGCCACCAGTGATTGGGACAGTAACTATGGCTACACCTTC | CATSDWDSNYGYTF
TRBD2 | TRBJ2-3 | TRBV7-3 | - | TGTGCCAGCAGCTTAGCGGGAGCAGATACGCAGTATTTT | CASSLAGADTQYF
- | TRBJ1-4 | TRBV30 | - | TGTGCCTGGAGTAAAAACAGTAATGAAAAACTGTTTTTT | CAWSKNSNEKLFF
TRBD2 | TRBJ2-7 | TRBV15 | - | TGTGCCACCAGCAGAGCTGGGACTAGCCACGAGCAGTACTTC | CATSRAGTSHEQYF
- | TRBJ1-2 | TRBV12-5 | - | TGTGCTAGTGGTTCTGACGACACGATCTATGGCTACACCTTC | CASGSDDTIYGYTF
TRBD2 | TRBJ2-1 | TRBV6-1 | once | TGTGCCAGCAGTGTTCCTAGCGGGGGGGCCTCTTACAATGAGCAGTTCTTC | CASSVPSGGASYNEQFF
TRBD2 | TRBJ2-7 | TRBV5-4 | - | TGTGCCAGCAGGCCGGGCGGGGGGACTAGCGGGAAACCCTACGAGCAGTACTTC | CASRPGGGTSGKPYEQYF
- | TRBJ1-1 | TRBV6-4 | - | TGTGCCAGCAGAGAACAGAACTCCTTTGGCACTGAAGCTTTCTTT | CASREQNSFGTEAFF
- | TRBJ1-2 | TRBV19 | - | TGTGCCAGTAGTCCCGGCAGGCAGTCCTATGGCTACACCTTC | CASSPGRQSYGYTF
TRBD1 | TRBJ1-2 | TRBV27 | - | TGTGCCAGCAGCTTGGAGGGGGCCCCGGGCTATGGCTACACCTTC | CASSLEGAPGYGYTF
- | TRBJ1-1 | TRBV9 | - | TGTGCCAGCAGCGCCCGAGAACGCACTAACACTGAAGCTTTCTTT | CASSARERTNTEAFF
TRBD2 | TRBJ2-3 | TRBV10-1 | - | TGCGCCAGCAGTGAGCCTTCGGGGGGGCTTGAAGGAGATACGCAGTATTTT | CASSEPSGGLEGDTQYF
TRBD1 | TRBJ2-7 | TRBV7-3 | - | TGTGCCAGCAGCTCCACAGGGGGTTCCTACGAGCAGTACTTC | CASSSTGGSYEQYF
TRBD1 | TRBJ2-7 | TRBV3-1/TRBV3-2 | - | TGTGCCAGCAGCCCGGGACAGGGGGTTATTTTTTACGAGCAGTACTTC | CASSPGQGVIFYEQYF
- | TRBJ1-2 | TRBV7-9 | - | TGTGCCAGCAGCGCCCGACAGTATGGCTACACCTTC | CASSARQYGYTF